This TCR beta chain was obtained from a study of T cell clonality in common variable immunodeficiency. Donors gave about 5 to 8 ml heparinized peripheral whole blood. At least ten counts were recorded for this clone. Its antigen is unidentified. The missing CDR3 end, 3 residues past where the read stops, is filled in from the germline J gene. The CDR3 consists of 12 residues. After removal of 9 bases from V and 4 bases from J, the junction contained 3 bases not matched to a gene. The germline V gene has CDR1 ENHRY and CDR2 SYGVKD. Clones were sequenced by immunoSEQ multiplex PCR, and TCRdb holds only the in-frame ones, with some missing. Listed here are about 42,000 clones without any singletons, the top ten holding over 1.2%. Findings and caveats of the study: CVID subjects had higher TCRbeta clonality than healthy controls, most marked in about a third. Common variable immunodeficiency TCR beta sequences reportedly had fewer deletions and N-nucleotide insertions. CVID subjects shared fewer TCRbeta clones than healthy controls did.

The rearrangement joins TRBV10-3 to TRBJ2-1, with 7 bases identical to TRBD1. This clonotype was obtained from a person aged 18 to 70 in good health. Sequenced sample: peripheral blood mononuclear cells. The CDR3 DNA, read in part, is TGTGCCATAGGGACAGTTTACAATGAG. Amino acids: CAIGTVYNE. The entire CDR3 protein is CAIGTVYNEQFF.